These T cell receptor beta chains were read from a single sample in a study of persistence of HIV-infected CD4 T cells. Which antigens these TCRs recognize remains unknown. This table comes from immunoSEQ multiplex PCR, and its TCRdb copy is limited to in-frame clones, with some not included. The table records tens of thousands of clones, about 69% of them present only once. The specimen was CD4+ T cells sorted from PBMCs after approximately 19-hour stimulation, collected from a patient who received antiretroviral therapy. These receptors were obtained from an adult man with HIV who was CMV-seropositive. CDR3s include the opening cysteine and the closing phenylalanine or tryptophan. The D gene is left open where the match is weak. Expanded clones are given a class, and other clones once, few, many or no size at all.

cdr3_length: 13
j_call: TRBJ2-2
v_call: TRBV14
clone_size: NA
d_call: NA
cdr3_aa: CASSQQVPGELFF
cdr3_nt: TGTGCCAGCAGCCAACAGGTACCCGGGGAGCTGTTTTTT

cdr3_length: 17
j_call: TRBJ1-1
v_call: TRBV29-1
clone_size: NA
d_call: NA
cdr3_aa: CSVQFKASGTVNTEAFF
cdr3_nt: TGCAGCGTTCAATTTAAGGCGTCGGGGACGGTGAACACTGAAGCTTTCTTT

cdr3_length: 14
j_call: TRBJ1-2
v_call: TRBV4-1
clone_size: NA
d_call: NA
cdr3_aa: CASSQDPVLYGYTF
cdr3_nt: TGCGCCAGCAGCCAAGATCCAGTCCTCTATGGCTACACCTTC

cdr3_length: 13
j_call: TRBJ1-1
v_call: TRBV19
clone_size: NA
d_call: NA
cdr3_aa: CASSILWNTEAFF
cdr3_nt: TGTGCCAGTAGTATTTTGTGGAACACTGAAGCTTTCTTT

cdr3_length: 16
j_call: TRBJ1-2
v_call: TRBV19
clone_size: NA
d_call: TRBD1
cdr3_aa: CASSQNRDRGMYGYTF
cdr3_nt: TGTGCCAGTAGTCAGAACCGGGACAGGGGCATGTATGGCTACACCTTC

cdr3_length: 15
j_call: TRBJ2-3
v_call: TRBV5-1
clone_size: NA
d_call: NA
cdr3_aa: CASSLVGLSTDTQYF
cdr3_nt: TGCGCCAGCAGCTTGGTAGGCCTAAGCACAGATACGCAGTATTTT

cdr3_length: 15
j_call: TRBJ2-2
v_call: TRBV5-4
clone_size: NA
d_call: TRBD1
cdr3_aa: CASSSPGQDTGELFF
cdr3_nt: TGTGCCAGCAGCTCCCCGGGACAGGACACCGGGGAGCTGTTTTTT

cdr3_length: 14
j_call: TRBJ1-2
v_call: TRBV28
clone_size: NA
d_call: TRBD1
cdr3_aa: CASSKDRGNYGYTF
cdr3_nt: TGTGCCAGCAGTAAGGACAGGGGGAACTATGGCTACACCTTC

cdr3_length: 16
j_call: TRBJ2-1
v_call: TRBV14
clone_size: few
d_call: NA
cdr3_aa: CASSARKGLRNNEQFF
cdr3_nt: TGTGCCAGCAGCGCGCGGAAAGGCTTGAGGAACAATGAGCAGTTCTTC

cdr3_length: 16
j_call: TRBJ2-7
v_call: TRBV28
clone_size: NA
d_call: TRBD2
cdr3_aa: CASSGGTSGGLYEQYF
cdr3_nt: TGTGCCAGCAGTGGCGGGACTAGCGGGGGGCTGTACGAGCAGTACTTC

cdr3_length: 18
j_call: TRBJ2-2
v_call: TRBV7-8
clone_size: NA
d_call: TRBD2
cdr3_aa: CASSSGGRGLASTGELFF
cdr3_nt: TGTGCCAGCAGCTCCGGGGGGCGGGGACTAGCGTCCACCGGGGAGCTGTTTTTT

cdr3_length: 15
j_call: TRBJ2-1
v_call: TRBV6-5
clone_size: NA
d_call: NA
cdr3_aa: CATQEGQSYYNEQFF
cdr3_nt: TGTGCCACCCAAGAAGGGCAGAGCTACTACAATGAGCAGTTCTTC

cdr3_length: 18
j_call: TRBJ2-1
v_call: TRBV14
clone_size: NA
d_call: TRBD1
cdr3_aa: CASSQDLSWDRAGVEQFF
cdr3_nt: TGTGCCAGCAGCCAAGATCTTTCATGGGACAGGGCAGGAGTGGAGCAGTTCTTC

cdr3_length: 15
j_call: TRBJ2-3
v_call: TRBV2
clone_size: NA
d_call: NA
cdr3_aa: CASKTGAGGTDTQYF
cdr3_nt: TGTGCCAGCAAAACGGGGGCAGGGGGCACAGATACGCAGTATTTT

cdr3_length: 13
j_call: TRBJ2-6
v_call: TRBV7-2
clone_size: NA
d_call: NA
cdr3_aa: CAGGRPGANVLTF
cdr3_nt: TGTGCCGGCGGACGACCTGGGGCCAACGTCCTGACTTTC

cdr3_length: 13
j_call: TRBJ2-2
v_call: TRBV6-5
clone_size: NA
d_call: TRBD1
cdr3_aa: CASRDRTGGELFF
cdr3_nt: TGTGCCAGCAGGGATCGGACAGGCGGGGAGCTGTTTTTT

cdr3_length: 18
j_call: TRBJ2-2
v_call: TRBV18
clone_size: NA
d_call: NA
cdr3_aa: CASSPPRGGEPNTGELFF
cdr3_nt: TGTGCCAGCTCACCACCAAGGGGGGGAGAACCGAACACCGGGGAGCTGTTTTTT

cdr3_length: 14
j_call: TRBJ2-7
v_call: TRBV10-2
clone_size: NA
d_call: TRBD1
cdr3_aa: CASSEWDRYYEQYF
cdr3_nt: TGCGCCAGCAGTGAGTGGGACAGGTACTACGAGCAGTACTTC

cdr3_length: 16
j_call: TRBJ1-2
v_call: TRBV5-1
clone_size: NA
d_call: TRBD1
cdr3_aa: CASSSPPPWDSDGYTF
cdr3_nt: TGCGCCAGCAGCTCTCCGCCTCCCTGGGACAGCGATGGCTACACCTTC

cdr3_length: 12
j_call: TRBJ1-2
v_call: TRBV7-9
clone_size: NA
d_call: NA
cdr3_aa: CASSLESHGYTF
cdr3_nt: TGTGCCAGCAGCTTAGAAAGCCATGGCTACACCTTC

cdr3_length: 11
j_call: TRBJ1-1
v_call: TRBV28
clone_size: NA
d_call: NA
cdr3_aa: CASSSPGEAFF
cdr3_nt: TGTGCCAGCAGTTCACCTGGCGAAGCTTTCTTT

cdr3_length: 14
j_call: TRBJ1-1
v_call: TRBV6-6
clone_size: NA
d_call: NA
cdr3_aa: CASRLQGLNTEAFF
cdr3_nt: TGTGCCAGCAGGTTACAGGGCCTGAACACTGAAGCTTTCTTT

cdr3_length: 14
j_call: TRBJ2-2
v_call: TRBV29-1
clone_size: NA
d_call: NA
cdr3_aa: CSVTGTSNTGELFF
cdr3_nt: TGCAGCGTCACAGGGACATCGAACACCGGGGAGCTGTTTTTT

cdr3_length: 12
j_call: TRBJ2-4
v_call: TRBV3-1/TRBV3-2
clone_size: NA
d_call: NA
cdr3_aa: CASRGGGGIQYF
cdr3_nt: TGTGCCAGCCGAGGGGGGGGTGGCATTCAGTACTTC

cdr3_length: 14
j_call: TRBJ1-1
v_call: TRBV7-9
clone_size: many
d_call: TRBD1
cdr3_aa: CASSLQGGSTEAFF
cdr3_nt: TGTGCCAGCAGCCTGCAGGGGGGGAGCACTGAAGCTTTCTTT

cdr3_length: 15
j_call: TRBJ1-6
v_call: TRBV9
clone_size: NA
d_call: NA
cdr3_aa: CASSVASGVNSPLHF
cdr3_nt: TGTGCCAGCAGCGTAGCTTCAGGGGTTAATTCACCCCTCCACTTT

cdr3_length: 15
j_call: TRBJ1-6
v_call: TRBV19
clone_size: NA
d_call: NA
cdr3_aa: CASRPAGTKNSPLHF
cdr3_nt: TGTGCCAGTAGGCCGGCTGGGACAAAGAATTCACCCCTCCACTTT

cdr3_length: 17
j_call: TRBJ2-1
v_call: TRBV24-1
clone_size: NA
d_call: TRBD2
cdr3_aa: CATSEALRGGLLREQFF
cdr3_nt: TGTGCCACCAGTGAGGCTCTTCGGGGGGGCCTGCTCCGGGAGCAGTTCTTC

cdr3_length: 16
j_call: TRBJ2-2
v_call: TRBV18
clone_size: NA
d_call: TRBD2
cdr3_aa: CASSDVGGFATGELFF
cdr3_nt: TGTGCCAGCTCCGACGTCGGGGGGTTCGCCACCGGGGAGCTGTTTTTT

cdr3_length: 16
j_call: TRBJ1-2
v_call: TRBV3-1/TRBV3-2
clone_size: few
d_call: NA
cdr3_aa: CASSQEVGGLPRGYTF
cdr3_nt: TGTGCCAGCAGCCAAGAAGTAGGGGGACTCCCCCGGGGCTACACCTTC

cdr3_length: 14
j_call: TRBJ1-2
v_call: TRBV9
clone_size: NA
d_call: NA
cdr3_aa: CASSPQNRGYGYTF
cdr3_nt: TGTGCCAGCAGCCCACAGAACCGGGGCTATGGCTACACCTTC

cdr3_length: 15
j_call: TRBJ2-2
v_call: TRBV5-1
clone_size: once
d_call: NA
cdr3_aa: CASSSTGRWAGELFF
cdr3_nt: TGCGCCAGCAGCTCAACAGGGAGGTGGGCCGGGGAGCTGTTTTTT